This T cell receptor (beta chain) comes out of a study of OX40 agonist ivuxolimab in advanced cancers. Study-level background: Males comprised 82.7% of the group, whose mean age was approximately 61 years (range about 20 to 85).

Assay used: immunoSEQ multiplex PCR; TCRdb lists only in-frame clones, some missing. The table includes 60,000 to 75,000 clones, approximately 80% detected once. Overall study results and limits: Clones of CD4+ and CD8+ blood T cells grew by week 6 at doses of 0.1 to 3.0 mg/kg. The study found that CD8+ T cells averaged more expanded clones than CD4+.

Of note for this clone: Its target is unknown.

The sample in question was CD4+ or CD8+ T cells sorted from blood, obtained in a trial of the OX40 agonist ivuxolimab. This clonotype was obtained from an adult with an advanced solid tumor such as melanoma, head and neck, liver or kidney cancer.

CDR3 DNA sequence: TGTGCCAGCTCTCTCACAGGGATGAATTCACCCCTCCACTTT. It yields the protein CASSLTGMNSPLHF. The chain recombines TRBV18 with TRBJ1-6; D is perhaps TRBD1 (6 bases). The length of the CDR3 is 14 residues. Per germline, CDR1 KGHSH and CDR2 LQKENI. The V gene lost 6 bases and the J gene lost 7 bases, with 13 bases spanning the gap.